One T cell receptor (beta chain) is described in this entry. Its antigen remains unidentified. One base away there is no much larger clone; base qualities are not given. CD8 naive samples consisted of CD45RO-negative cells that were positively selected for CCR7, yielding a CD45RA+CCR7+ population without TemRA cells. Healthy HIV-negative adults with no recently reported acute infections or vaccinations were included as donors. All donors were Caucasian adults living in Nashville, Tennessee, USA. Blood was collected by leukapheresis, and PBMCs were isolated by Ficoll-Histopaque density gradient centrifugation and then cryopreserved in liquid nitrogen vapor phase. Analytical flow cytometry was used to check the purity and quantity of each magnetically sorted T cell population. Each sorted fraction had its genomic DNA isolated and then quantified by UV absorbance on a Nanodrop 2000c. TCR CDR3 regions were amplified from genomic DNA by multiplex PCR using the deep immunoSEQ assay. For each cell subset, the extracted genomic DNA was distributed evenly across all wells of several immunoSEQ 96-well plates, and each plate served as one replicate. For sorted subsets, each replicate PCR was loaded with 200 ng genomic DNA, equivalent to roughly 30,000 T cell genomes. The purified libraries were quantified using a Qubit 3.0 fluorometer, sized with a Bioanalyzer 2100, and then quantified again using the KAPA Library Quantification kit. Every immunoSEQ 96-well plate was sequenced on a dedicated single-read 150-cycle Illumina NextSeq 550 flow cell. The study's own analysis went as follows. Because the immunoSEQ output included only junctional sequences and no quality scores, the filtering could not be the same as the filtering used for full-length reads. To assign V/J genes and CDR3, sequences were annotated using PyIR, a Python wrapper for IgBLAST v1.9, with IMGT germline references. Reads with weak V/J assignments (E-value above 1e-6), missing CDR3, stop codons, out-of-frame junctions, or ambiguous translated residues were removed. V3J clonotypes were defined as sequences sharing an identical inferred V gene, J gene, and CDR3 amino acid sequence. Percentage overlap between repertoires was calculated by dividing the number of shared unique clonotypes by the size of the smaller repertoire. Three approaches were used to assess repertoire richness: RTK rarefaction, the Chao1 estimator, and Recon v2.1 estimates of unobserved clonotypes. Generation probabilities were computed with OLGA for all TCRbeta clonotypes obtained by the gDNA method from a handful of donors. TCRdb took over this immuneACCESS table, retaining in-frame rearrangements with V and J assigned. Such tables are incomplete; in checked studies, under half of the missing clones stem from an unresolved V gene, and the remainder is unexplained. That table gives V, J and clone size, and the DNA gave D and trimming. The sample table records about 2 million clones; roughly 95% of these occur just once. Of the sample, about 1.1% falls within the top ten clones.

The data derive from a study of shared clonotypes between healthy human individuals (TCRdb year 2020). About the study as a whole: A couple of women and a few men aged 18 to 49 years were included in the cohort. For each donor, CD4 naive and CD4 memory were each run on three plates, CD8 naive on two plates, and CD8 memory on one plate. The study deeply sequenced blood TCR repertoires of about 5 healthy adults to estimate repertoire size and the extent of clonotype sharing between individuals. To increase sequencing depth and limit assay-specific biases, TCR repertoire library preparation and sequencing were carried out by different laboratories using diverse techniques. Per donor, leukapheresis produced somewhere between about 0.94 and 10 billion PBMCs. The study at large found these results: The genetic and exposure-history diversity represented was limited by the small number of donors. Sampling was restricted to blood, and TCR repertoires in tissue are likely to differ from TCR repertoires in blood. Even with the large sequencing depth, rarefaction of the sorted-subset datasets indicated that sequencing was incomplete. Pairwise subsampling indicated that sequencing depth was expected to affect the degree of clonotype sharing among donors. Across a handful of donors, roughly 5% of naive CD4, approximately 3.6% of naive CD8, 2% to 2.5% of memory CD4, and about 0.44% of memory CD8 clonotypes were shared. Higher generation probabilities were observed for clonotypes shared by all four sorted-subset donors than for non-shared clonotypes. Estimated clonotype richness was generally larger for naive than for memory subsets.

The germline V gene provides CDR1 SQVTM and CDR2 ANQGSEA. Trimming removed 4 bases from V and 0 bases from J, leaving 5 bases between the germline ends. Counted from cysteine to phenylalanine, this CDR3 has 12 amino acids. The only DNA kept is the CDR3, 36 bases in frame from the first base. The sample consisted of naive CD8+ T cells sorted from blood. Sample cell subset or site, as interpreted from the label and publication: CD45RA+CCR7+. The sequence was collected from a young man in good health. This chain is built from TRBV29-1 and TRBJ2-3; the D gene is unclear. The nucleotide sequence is TGCAGCGTTGGGCCCAGCACAGATACGCAGTATTTT. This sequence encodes CSVGPSTDTQYF.